This TCR beta chain was captured in a study of shared clonotypes between healthy human individuals. The CDR3 has 15 residues. Germline CDR1 LGHNA, CDR2 YSLEER. Trimming shortened V by 6 bases and J by 2 bases, and 14 bases separated the two germline ends. Produced via immunoSEQ multiplex PCR; TCRdb's table is partial and in-frame only. The data show fewer than 550,000 clones, about 79% seen once. In its sample, this clone was seen a few times. Those who donated were healthy HIV-negative adults, with no recent acute infections or vaccinations reported. This receptor was taken from a woman aged 40 to 50 in good health. Some clones in this sample may be carry-over from other donors' samples. The V and J genes are TRBV4-3 and TRBJ1-3, with D uncertain. The sample consisted of PBMCs. Written as DNA, the CDR3 is TGCGCCAGCAGAAAGATTTTGGGAACTGGAAACACCATATATTTT. It translates to CASRKILGTGNTIYF.